This entry concerns a single T cell receptor (beta chain). The data belong to a study of blood T cell repertoires in COVID-19. About the study: Sites across the United States, Italy and Spain contributed samples from acute and convalescent COVID-19. From T cells, B-cell-depleted T cells, or PBMCs came the material, which was cDNA or gDNA.

Original handling: Amplification of reference gene primers was used by the study to estimate nucleated cell counts. TCRdb keeps only in-frame clones here, not all; method: immunoSEQ multiplex PCR. The V and J calls and clone size were taken over from that table, and D and trimming were inferred from the DNA. This sample has around 120,000 clones, with approximately 88% found just once. Germline loops: CDR1 MGHRA, CDR2 YSYEKL. There are 12 residues in the CDR3. The V end lost 0 bases, the J end lost 10 bases, and 9 bases lay between the germline ends. Sequenced sample: peripheral blood. The rearrangement joins TRBV4-1 to TRBJ1-1; D possibly corresponds to TRBD1 (6 bases). The origin of this receptor is a man aged 50 to 59 with acute or convalescent COVID-19. The CDR3 spells CASSQETGRAFF. CDR3 nucleotides: TGCGCCAGCAGCCAAGAGACAGGTAGAGCTTTCTTT.